This T cell receptor beta chain was retrieved from a study of blood T cell repertoires in COVID-19. For the study at large: Spain, Italy and the United States supplied samples that represented acute and convalescent COVID-19. T cells, B-cell-depleted T cells, or PBMCs supplied cDNA or gDNA.

Methods used by the authors: Nucleated cell number was recorded as an estimate derived from reference gene primer amplification. Clones were sequenced by immunoSEQ multiplex PCR, and TCRdb holds only the in-frame ones, with some missing. V and J calls and clone size are those listed in that table; D and trimming were worked out from the DNA. The sample holds 230,000 or so clones, over 70% seen once. V shed 0 bases and J 2 bases; nucleotides not matched to a gene: 3. CDR1 and CDR2 (germline): SGHVS, FNYEAQ. The CDR3 consists of 16 residues. The sample was peripheral blood. The sequence came from a man aged 35 to 55 with active or convalescent COVID-19. V is TRBV7-6 and J is TRBJ2-5; 10 nucleotides agree with TRBD2. Here the CDR3 reads CASSLAETSGQETQYF. In DNA, the CDR3 is TGTGCCAGCAGCTTAGCCGAGACTAGCGGGCAAGAGACCCAGTACTTC.